This T cell receptor beta chain was identified during a study of cytomegalovirus exposure and HLA in healthy donors. Study findings and constraints: Beyond CMV serostatus, there was no information to go on about immune exposure.

In regard to this clone: The antigen is not known.

Germline V gives CDR1 MNHEY, CDR2 SVGAGI. The length of the CDR3 is 14 residues. PCR used 60 Vbeta primers and 13 Jbeta primers. Original processing methods: In a later analysis, the count reached 76 million or so unique TCR beta chains, with approximately 10 million shared. The method was immunoSEQ multiplex PCR; TCRdb's version includes in-frame clones alone and lacks a portion of them. V, J and clone size derive from that table, while D and trimming were established from the DNA sequence. Here the sample spans approximately 200,000 clones, approximately 88% being singletons. Sequencing used PBMCs. The origin of this receptor is a boy aged 5-17 years in good health and CMV-seronegative. This rearrangement joins TRBV6-5 to TRBJ2-5, with 7 nucleotides matching TRBD1. Near its end, the DNA agrees better with TRBJ2-7, so the J call may be wrong. CDR3 in DNA: TGTGCCAGCAGTTACCGGGACAGAACCTACGAGCAGTACTTC. This encodes CASSYRDRTYEQYF.